This T cell receptor (beta chain) was sequenced during a study of sequential checkpoint blockade in melanoma. Whole-study context: Each arm's sequence ended with maintenance nivolumab.

Germline CDR1 SGHRS, CDR2 YFSETQ. CDR3 length: 18 amino acids. Trimming left V 0 bases short and J 3 bases short, with 16 bases between. The sample's treatment: randomized to nivolumab then ipilimumab (arm A) or the reverse (arm B). Live CD3+CD8+ CD19− CD56− cells were sorted from PBMCs. Only in-frame clones appear in the TCRdb table, and some are missing; sequencing was by immunoSEQ multiplex PCR. The sample carries about 20,000 clones, just under 75% recorded once. The V gene is TRBV5-1, the J gene TRBJ2-6; D gene ambiguous. This clonotype was obtained from a human donor with melanoma. Source: CD8+ T cells sorted from blood (inferred from file names), taken from a patient given nivolumab and ipilimumab in sequence. CDR3 coding DNA: TGCGCCAGCAGCTTGGAACGCGGATTCACTTATGGGGCCAACGTCCTGACTTTC. Translating it yields CASSLERGFTYGANVLTF.